The sequence of this TCR beta chain was determined in a study of monozygotic twins with inflammatory bowel disease. Points from the study as a whole: The sharing of clonotypes with others was lower in IBD patients than in healthy twins, especially with disease activity. No separation of different T cell subtypes was possible.

As for this clonotype: Its antigen is currently unknown.

TCRdb processed the 5' RACE reads again and assigns one entry to each CDR3 protein, with no DNA. The sample totals about 380,000 distinct CDR3 sequences. Blood (just over 2.4 ml) was collected from every donor individually. It was from whole blood, with no T cell sorting, that total RNA was isolated. The source is a human donor with ulcerative colitis or Crohn's disease, or a healthy co-twin of an affected twin (not recorded which). Specimen: blood.

The CDR3 reads CATSRDSPGTDWTQYF. The chain links TRBV15 to TRBJ2-5; TCRdb reports TRBD2, a call that lacks DNA to check it against. Germline-derived CDR1 and CDR2 are LNHNV and YYDKDF (reference sequence). The CDR3 extends over 16 amino acids.